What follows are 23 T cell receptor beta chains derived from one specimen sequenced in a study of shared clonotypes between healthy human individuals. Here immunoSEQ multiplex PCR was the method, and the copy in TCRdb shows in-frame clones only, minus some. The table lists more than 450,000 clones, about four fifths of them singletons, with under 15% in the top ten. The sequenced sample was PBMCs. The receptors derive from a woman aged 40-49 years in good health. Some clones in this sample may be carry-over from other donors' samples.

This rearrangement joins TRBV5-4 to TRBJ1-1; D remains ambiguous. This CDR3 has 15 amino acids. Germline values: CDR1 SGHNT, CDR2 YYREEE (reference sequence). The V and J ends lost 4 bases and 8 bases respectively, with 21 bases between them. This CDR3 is CASSASRAGPIEAFF. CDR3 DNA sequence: TGTGCCAGCAGCGCTTCCCGGGCAGGACCAATAGAAGCTTTCTTT.

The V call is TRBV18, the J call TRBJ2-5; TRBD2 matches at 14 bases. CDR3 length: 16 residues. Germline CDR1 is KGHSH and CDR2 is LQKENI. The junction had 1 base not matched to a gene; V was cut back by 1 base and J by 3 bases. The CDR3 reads CASSPLTSGREETQYF. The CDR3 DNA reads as TGTGCCAGCTCACCACTGACTAGCGGGAGGGAAGAGACCCAGTACTTC.

The CDR3 is CASSFGSSYEQYF. In DNA form, the CDR3 reads TGTGCCAGCAGTTTCGGCAGCTCCTACGAGCAGTACTTC. This sequence joins TRBV28 and TRBJ2-7; no reliable D call. This CDR3 comprises 13 residues. Germline V gives CDR1 MDHEN, CDR2 SYDVKM. V lost 3 bases, J lost 0 bases, and 6 bases lay in between. The complete variable domain, with remaining parts taken from reference TRBV28 and TRBJ2-7, reads DVKVTQSSRYLVKRTGEKVFLECVQDMDHENMFWYRQDPGLGLRLIYFSYDVKMKEKGDIPEGYSVSREKKERFSLILESASTNQTSMYLCASSFGSSYEQYFGPGTRLTVT.

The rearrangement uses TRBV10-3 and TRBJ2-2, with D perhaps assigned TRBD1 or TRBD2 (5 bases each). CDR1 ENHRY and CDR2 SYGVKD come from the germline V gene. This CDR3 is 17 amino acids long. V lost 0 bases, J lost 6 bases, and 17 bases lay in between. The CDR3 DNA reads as TGTGCCATCAGTGAGTCTGGGTCGGGGCAACCGGCCGGGGAGCTGTTTTTT. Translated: CAISESGSGQPAGELFF.

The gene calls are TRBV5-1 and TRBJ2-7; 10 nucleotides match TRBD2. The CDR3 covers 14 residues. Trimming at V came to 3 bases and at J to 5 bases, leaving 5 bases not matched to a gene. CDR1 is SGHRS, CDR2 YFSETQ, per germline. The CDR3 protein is CASSSTSGTHEQYF. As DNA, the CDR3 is TGCGCCAGCAGCTCTACTAGCGGGACCCACGAGCAGTACTTC.

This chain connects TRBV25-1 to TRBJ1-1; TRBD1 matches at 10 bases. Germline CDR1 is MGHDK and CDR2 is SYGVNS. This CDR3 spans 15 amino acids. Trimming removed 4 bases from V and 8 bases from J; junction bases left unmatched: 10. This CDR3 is CASSGAGTGATEAFF. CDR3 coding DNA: TGTGCCAGCAGTGGAGCCGGGACAGGGGCTACCGAAGCTTTCTTT.

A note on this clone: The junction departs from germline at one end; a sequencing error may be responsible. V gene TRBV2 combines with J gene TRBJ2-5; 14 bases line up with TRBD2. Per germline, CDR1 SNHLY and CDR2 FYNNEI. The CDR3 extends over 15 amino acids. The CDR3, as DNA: TGTGCCAGCAGGCTTCCGGGACTAGCGGGAGAGGCCCAGTACTTC. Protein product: CASRLPGLAGEAQYF.

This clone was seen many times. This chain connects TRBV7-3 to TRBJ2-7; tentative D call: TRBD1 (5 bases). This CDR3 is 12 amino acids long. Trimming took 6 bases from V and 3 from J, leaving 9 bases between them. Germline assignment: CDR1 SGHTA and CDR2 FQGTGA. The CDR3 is CASSRQGYEQYF. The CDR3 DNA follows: TGTGCCAGCAGTCGCCAGGGCTACGAGCAGTACTTC. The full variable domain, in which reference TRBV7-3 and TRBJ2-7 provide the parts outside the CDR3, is GAGVSQTPSNKVTEKGKYVELRCDPISGHTALYWYRQSLGQGPEFLIYFQGTGAADDSGLPNDRFFAVRPEGSVSTLKIQRTERGDSAVYLCASSRQGYEQYFGPGTRLTVT.

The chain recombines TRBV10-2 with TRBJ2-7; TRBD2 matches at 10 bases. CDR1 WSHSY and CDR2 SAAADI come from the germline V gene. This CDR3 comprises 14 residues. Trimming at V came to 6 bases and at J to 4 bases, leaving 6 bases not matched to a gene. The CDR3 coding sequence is TGCGCCAGCAGGCAGACTAGCGGGTGGTACGAGCAGTACTTC. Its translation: CASRQTSGWYEQYF.

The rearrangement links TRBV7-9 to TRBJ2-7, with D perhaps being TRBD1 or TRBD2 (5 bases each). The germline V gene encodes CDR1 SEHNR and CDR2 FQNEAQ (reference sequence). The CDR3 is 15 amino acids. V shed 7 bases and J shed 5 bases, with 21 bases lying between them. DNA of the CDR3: TGTGCCAGCAACAAAGGTCCGGGACCGGAGAACGAGCAGTACTTC. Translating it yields CASNKGPGPENEQYF.

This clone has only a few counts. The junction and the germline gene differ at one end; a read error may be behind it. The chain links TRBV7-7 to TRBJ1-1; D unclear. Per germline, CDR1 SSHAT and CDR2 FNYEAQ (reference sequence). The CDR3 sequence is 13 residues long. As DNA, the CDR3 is TGTGCTAGCAGCTTGAACCGGGACACTGAAGCTTTCTTT. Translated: CASSLNRDTEAFF.

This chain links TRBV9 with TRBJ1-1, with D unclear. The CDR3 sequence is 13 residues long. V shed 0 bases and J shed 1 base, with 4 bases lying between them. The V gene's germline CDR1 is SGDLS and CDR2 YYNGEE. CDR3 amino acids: CASSVVANTEAFF. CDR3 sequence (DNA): TGTGCCAGCAGCGTAGTCGCGAACACTGAAGCTTTCTTT. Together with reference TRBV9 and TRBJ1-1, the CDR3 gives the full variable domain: DSGVTQTPKHLITATGQRVTLRCSPRSGDLSVYWYQQSLDQGLQFLIQYYNGEERAKGNILERFSAQQFPDLHSELNLSSLELGDSALYFCASSVVANTEAFFGQGTRLTVV.

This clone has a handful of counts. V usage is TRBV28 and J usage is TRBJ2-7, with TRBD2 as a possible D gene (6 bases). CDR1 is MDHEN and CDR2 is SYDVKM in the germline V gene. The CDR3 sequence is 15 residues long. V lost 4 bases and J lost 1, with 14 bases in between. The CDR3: CASSSPRDLSYEQYF. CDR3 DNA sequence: TGTGCCAGCAGTTCCCCCCGGGACTTATCCTACGAGCAGTACTTC.

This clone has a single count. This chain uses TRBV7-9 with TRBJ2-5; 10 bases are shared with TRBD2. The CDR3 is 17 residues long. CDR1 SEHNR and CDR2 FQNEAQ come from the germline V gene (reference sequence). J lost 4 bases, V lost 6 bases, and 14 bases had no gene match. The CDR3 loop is CASRAGTSAPRGETQYF. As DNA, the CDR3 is TGTGCCAGCAGAGCGGGGACTAGCGCCCCGAGAGGAGAGACCCAGTACTTC. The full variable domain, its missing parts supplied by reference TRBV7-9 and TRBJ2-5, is DTGVSQNPRHKITKRGQNVTFRCDPISEHNRLYWYRQTLGQGPEFLTYFQNEAQLEKSRLLSDRFSAERPKGSFSTLEIQRTEQGDSAMYLCASRAGTSAPRGETQYFGPGTRLLVL.

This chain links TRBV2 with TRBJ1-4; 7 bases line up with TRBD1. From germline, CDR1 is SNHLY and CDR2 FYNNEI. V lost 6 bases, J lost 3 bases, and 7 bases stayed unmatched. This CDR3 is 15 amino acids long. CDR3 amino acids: CASSRGQPPNEKLFF. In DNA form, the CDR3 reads TGTGCCAGCAGCCGGGGACAGCCGCCTAATGAAAAACTGTTTTTT.

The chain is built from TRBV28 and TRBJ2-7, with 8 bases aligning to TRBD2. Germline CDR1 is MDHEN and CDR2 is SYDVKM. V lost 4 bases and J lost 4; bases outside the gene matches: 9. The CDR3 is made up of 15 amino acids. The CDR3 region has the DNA TGTGCCAGCAGTTCCGGGACTAGTAGGGGTTACGAGCAGTACTTC. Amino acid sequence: CASSSGTSRGYEQYF. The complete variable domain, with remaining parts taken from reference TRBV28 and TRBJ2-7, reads DVKVTQSSRYLVKRTGEKVFLECVQDMDHENMFWYRQDPGLGLRLIYFSYDVKMKEKGDIPEGYSVSREKKERFSLILESASTNQTSMYLCASSSGTSRGYEQYFGPGTRLTVT.

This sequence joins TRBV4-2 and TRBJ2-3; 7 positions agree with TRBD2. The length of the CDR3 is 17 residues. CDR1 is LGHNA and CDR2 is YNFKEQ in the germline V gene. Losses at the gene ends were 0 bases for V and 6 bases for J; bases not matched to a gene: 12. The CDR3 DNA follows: TGTGCCAGCAGCCAAGATCTGTCGGGGAGGGCCGGTGATACGCAGTATTTT. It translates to CASSQDLSGRAGDTQYF.

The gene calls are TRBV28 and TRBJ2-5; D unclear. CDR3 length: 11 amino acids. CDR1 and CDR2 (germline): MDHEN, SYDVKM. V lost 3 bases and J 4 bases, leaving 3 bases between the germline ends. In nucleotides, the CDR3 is TGTGCCAGCAGTTTTGGAGAGACCCAGTACTTC. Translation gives CASSFGETQYF.

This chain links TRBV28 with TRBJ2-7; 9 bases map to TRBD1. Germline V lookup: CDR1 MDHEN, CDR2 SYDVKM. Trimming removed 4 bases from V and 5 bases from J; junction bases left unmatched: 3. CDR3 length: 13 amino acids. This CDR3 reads CASSSGDRDEQYF. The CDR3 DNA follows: TGTGCCAGCAGTTCTGGGGACAGGGACGAGCAGTACTTC. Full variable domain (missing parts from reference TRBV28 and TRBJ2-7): DVKVTQSSRYLVKRTGEKVFLECVQDMDHENMFWYRQDPGLGLRLIYFSYDVKMKEKGDIPEGYSVSREKKERFSLILESASTNQTSMYLCASSSGDRDEQYFGPGTRLTVT.

The CDR3 spells CASSYIALEPGESAREQFF. CDR3 bases: TGTGCCAGCAGCTACATTGCCCTCGAACCAGGGGAGTCGGCAAGGGAGCAGTTCTTC. The chain has TRBV14 and TRBJ2-1; D is possibly TRBD1 (6 bases). The germline V and J ends were trimmed by 5 bases and 10 bases, with 33 bases remaining between them. CDR1 and CDR2 (germline): SGHDN, FVKESK. The CDR3 runs to 19 residues.

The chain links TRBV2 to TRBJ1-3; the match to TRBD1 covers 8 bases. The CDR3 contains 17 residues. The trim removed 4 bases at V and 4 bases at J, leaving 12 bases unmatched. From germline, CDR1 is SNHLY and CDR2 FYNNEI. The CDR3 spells CASSGPGTGFSGNTIYF. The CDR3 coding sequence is TGTGCCAGCAGTGGACCCGGGACAGGATTCTCCGGAAACACCATATATTTT.

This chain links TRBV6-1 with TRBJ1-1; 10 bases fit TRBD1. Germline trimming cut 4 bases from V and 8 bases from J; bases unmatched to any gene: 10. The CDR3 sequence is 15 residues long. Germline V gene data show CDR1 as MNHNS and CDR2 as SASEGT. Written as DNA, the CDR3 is TGTGCCAGCAGTGCTTTTGTGACAGGGGGCCTGGAAGCTTTCTTT. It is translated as CASSAFVTGGLEAFF.

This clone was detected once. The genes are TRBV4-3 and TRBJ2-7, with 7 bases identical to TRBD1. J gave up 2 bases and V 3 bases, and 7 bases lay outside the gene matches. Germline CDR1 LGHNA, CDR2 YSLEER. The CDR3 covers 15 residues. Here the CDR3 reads CASSQNRGFAYEQYF. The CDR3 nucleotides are TGCGCCAGCAGCCAGAACAGGGGTTTTGCCTACGAGCAGTACTTC.